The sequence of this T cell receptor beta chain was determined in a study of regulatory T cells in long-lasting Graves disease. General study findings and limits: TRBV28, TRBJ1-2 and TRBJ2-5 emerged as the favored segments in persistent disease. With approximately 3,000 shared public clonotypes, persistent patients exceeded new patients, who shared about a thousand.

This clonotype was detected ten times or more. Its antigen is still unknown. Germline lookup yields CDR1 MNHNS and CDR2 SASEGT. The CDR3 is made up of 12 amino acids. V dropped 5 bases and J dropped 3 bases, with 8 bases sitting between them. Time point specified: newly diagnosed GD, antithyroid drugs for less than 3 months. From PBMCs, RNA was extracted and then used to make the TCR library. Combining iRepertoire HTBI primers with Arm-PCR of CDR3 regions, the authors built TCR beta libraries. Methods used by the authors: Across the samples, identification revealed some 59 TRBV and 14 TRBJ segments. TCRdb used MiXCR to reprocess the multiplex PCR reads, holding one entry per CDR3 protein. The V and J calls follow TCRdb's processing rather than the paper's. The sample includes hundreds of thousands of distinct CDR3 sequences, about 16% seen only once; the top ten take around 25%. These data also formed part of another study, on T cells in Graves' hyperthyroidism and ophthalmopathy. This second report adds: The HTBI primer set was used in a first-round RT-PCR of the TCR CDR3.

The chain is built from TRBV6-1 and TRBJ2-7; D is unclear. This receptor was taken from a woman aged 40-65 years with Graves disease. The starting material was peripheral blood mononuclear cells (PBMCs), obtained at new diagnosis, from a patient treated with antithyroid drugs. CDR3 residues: CASSNTLYEQYF. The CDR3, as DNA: TGTGCCAGCAGTAATACCCTCTACGAGCAGTACTTC.